Below, 22 T cell receptor beta chains from the same sample are listed, as sequenced in a study of blood T cell repertoires in COVID-19. The assay was immunoSEQ multiplex PCR, and TCRdb's table has in-frame clones only and misses some. Among some 330,000 clones listed, about 90% were seen once. Sequencing was done on a sample of PBMCs or T cells enriched from blood (not recorded which). The receptors here all came from a man aged 35 to 55 in a cohort exposed to, infected with or recovered from COVID-19 (not recorded which).

The genes are TRBV2 and TRBJ1-6, with D uncertain. Germline CDR1 and CDR2: SNHLY and FYNNEI. V was trimmed by 6 bases and J by 7 bases, leaving 16 bases between them. This CDR3 comprises 15 residues. This CDR3 reads CASSGDGVSNSPLHF. The CDR3 bases are TGTGCCAGCAGCGGAGACGGGGTCTCGAATTCACCCCTCCACTTT.

This chain joins TRBV3-1 (or the pseudogene TRBV3-2) and TRBJ2-2; D is possibly TRBD2 (5 bases). The CDR3 contains 14 residues. With 1 base removed from V and 4 bases from J, the gap between germline ends came to 7 bases. The germline gives CDR1 LGHDT, CDR2 YNNKEL (reference sequence). In nucleotides, the CDR3 is TGTGCCAGCAGCCAAGGTGGGAGCACCGGGGAGCTGTTTTTT. Protein sequence: CASSQGGSTGELFF.

The chain is built from TRBV5-1 and TRBJ2-7; D uncertain. The CDR3 is made up of 14 amino acids. Germline V CDR1 and CDR2: SGHRS, YFSETQ. Trimming removed 0 bases at V and 5 bases at J, with 12 bases between. The CDR3 reads CASSLDSRQDEQYF. CDR3 bases: TGCGCCAGCAGCTTGGACTCCCGGCAGGACGAGCAGTACTTC. The full variable domain, in which reference TRBV5-1 and TRBJ2-7 provide the parts outside the CDR3, is KAGVTQTPRYLIKTRGQQVTLSCSPISGHRSVSWYQQTPGQGLQFLFEYFSETQRNKGNFPGRFSGRQFSNSRSEMNVSTLELGDSALYLCASSLDSRQDEQYFGPGTRLTVT.

This chain links TRBV10-1 with TRBJ2-3, with 8 nucleotides matching TRBD2. V was pared by 6 bases and J by 1 base, with 3 bases of the junction left unmatched. This CDR3 region has 14 residues. Germline-derived CDR1 and CDR2 are WNHNN and SYGVQD (reference sequence). The CDR3 coding sequence is TGCGCCAGCAGACCCGGGAGGGGCACAGATACGCAGTATTTT. It encodes CASRPGRGTDTQYF.

The CDR3: CASSRGRTYEQYF. CDR3 DNA sequence: TGTGCCAGCAGCCGCGGCCGGACCTACGAGCAGTACTTC. The V call is TRBV3-1 (or the pseudogene TRBV3-2), the J call TRBJ2-7; no firm D call. V lost 4 bases and J lost 2, with 9 bases in between. CDR1 LGHDT and CDR2 YNNKEL come from the germline V gene (reference sequence). This CDR3 comprises 13 residues.

The DNA of the CDR3 is TGTGCCAGCAGCTCACTAGCGCCCCGAGGCACCGGGGAGCTGTTTTTT. Translating it yields CASSSLAPRGTGELFF. This chain connects TRBV5-4 to TRBJ2-2; TRBD2 matches at 7 bases. The germline V gene encodes CDR1 SGHNT and CDR2 YYREEE (reference sequence). The V segment lost 3 bases and the J segment 4 bases; nucleotides outside the gene matches: 9. The CDR3 totals 16 residues.

This chain connects TRBV27 to TRBJ2-7; 11 nucleotides align to TRBD2. Germline values: CDR1 MNHEY, CDR2 SMNVEV (reference sequence). Germline trimming cut 5 bases from V and 2 bases from J; bases unmatched to any gene: 8. The CDR3 runs 16 residues. CDR3 loop: CASSPLRTSGPYEQYF. Written as DNA, the CDR3 is TGTGCCAGCAGTCCCCTCCGGACTAGCGGGCCCTACGAGCAGTACTTC.

In its sample, this clone was seen once. J is TRBJ2-5 and V is TRBV7-8; no reliable D call. The CDR3 runs 13 residues. The germline gives CDR1 SGHVS, CDR2 FQNEAQ. The germline V and J ends were trimmed by 2 bases and 0 bases, with 4 bases remaining between them. The CDR3 protein is CASSLSDQETQYF. The CDR3, as DNA: TGTGCCAGCAGCTTAAGCGACCAAGAGACCCAGTACTTC. The entire variable domain, with the rest obtained from reference TRBV7-8 and TRBJ2-5, is as follows: GAGVSQSPRYKVAKRGQDVALRCDPISGHVSLFWYQQALGQGPEFLTYFQNEAQLDKSGLPSDRFFAERPEGSVSTLKIQRTQQEDSAVYLCASSLSDQETQYFGPGTRLLVL.

The CDR3: CASVRRDRVFRGAYEQYF. The CDR3 region has the DNA TGTGCCAGCGTACGCCGGGACAGGGTTTTTCGTGGGGCTTACGAGCAGTACTTC. The chain uses TRBV27 and TRBJ2-7; 9 nucleotides line up with TRBD1. Looked up from germline, CDR1 is MNHEY and CDR2 is SMNVEV (reference sequence). Losses at the gene ends were 8 bases for V and 4 bases for J; bases not matched to a gene: 21. This CDR3 spans 18 amino acids.

This chain connects TRBV14 to TRBJ1-1, with D possibly TRBD1 on 6 matching bases. Trimming removed 1 base from V and 1 base from J, with 16 bases in between. The V gene's germline CDR1 is SGHDN and CDR2 FVKESK. This CDR3 is 17 amino acids long. CDR3 residues: CASSQGGPFTWNTEAFF. The CDR3, as DNA: TGTGCCAGCAGCCAAGGGGGGCCCTTCACCTGGAACACTGAAGCTTTCTTT.

This rearrangement joins TRBV2 to TRBJ1-2; 7 positions agree with TRBD1. The V segment lost 4 bases and the J segment 1 base; nucleotides outside the gene matches: 3. This CDR3 contains 14 residues. Germline CDR1 reads SNHLY; CDR2 reads FYNNEI. In DNA form, the CDR3 reads TGTGCCAGCAGTGGGGACAGACGTAACTATGGCTACACCTTC. This codes for CASSGDRRNYGYTF. The full variable domain, rest sourced from reference TRBV2 and TRBJ1-2, is EPEVTQTPSHQVTQMGQEVILRCVPISNHLYFYWYRQILGQKVEFLVSFYNNEISEKSEIFDDQFSVERPDGSNFTLKIRSTKLEDSAMYFCASSGDRRNYGYTFGSGTRLTVV.

The rearrangement links TRBV5-1 to TRBJ1-6; 8 bases match TRBD1. The CDR3 runs 15 residues. The V gene end was trimmed by 6 bases and the J gene end by 8 bases; junction bases not matched to a gene: 10. Germline CDR1 is SGHRS and CDR2 is YFSETQ. The CDR3 sequence is CASTWAGGVYSPLHF. In DNA, the CDR3 is TGCGCCAGCACCTGGGCAGGGGGCGTTTATTCACCCCTCCACTTT.

The rearrangement uses TRBV27 and TRBJ2-3; D not certain. Trimming pared 3 bases from V and 0 bases from J, leaving 10 bases between. Germline V gives CDR1 MNHEY, CDR2 SMNVEV (reference sequence). This CDR3 has 15 residues. The CDR3 region is CASSLRAPSTDTQYF. The CDR3 region has the DNA TGTGCCAGCAGTTTGCGTGCCCCTAGCACAGATACGCAGTATTTT.

The genes are TRBV28 and TRBJ1-2; 10 bases line up with TRBD1. After removal of 9 bases from V and 4 bases from J, the junction contained 8 bases not matched to a gene. This CDR3 has 14 residues. CDR1 and CDR2 from the germline V gene are MDHEN and SYDVKM. The CDR3 loop is CASAGGQGSYGYTF. The CDR3 nucleotides read TGTGCCAGTGCTGGGGGACAGGGGAGCTATGGCTACACCTTC.

CDR3 sequence reads: CASRPNNRGHYNEQFF. The CDR3, as DNA: TGTGCCAGCAGACCAAATAATCGGGGACACTACAATGAGCAGTTCTTC. This chain connects TRBV3-1 (or the pseudogene TRBV3-2) to TRBJ2-1; possibly TRBD1 for D (6 bases). CDR1 and CDR2 (germline): LGHDT, YNNKEL (reference sequence). Trimming took 6 bases from V and 3 from J, leaving 18 bases between them. CDR3 length: 16 amino acids.

This chain links TRBV10-3 with TRBJ2-5; 11 positions match TRBD2. This CDR3 contains 14 residues. Germline trimming cut 6 bases from V and 5 bases from J; bases unmatched to any gene: 5. Germline values: CDR1 ENHRY, CDR2 SYGVKD. CDR3 sequence: CAISVAGGQETQYF. The CDR3 DNA sequence: TGTGCCATCAGCGTAGCGGGAGGGCAGGAGACCCAGTACTTC.

The chain employs TRBV3-1 (or the pseudogene TRBV3-2) and TRBJ1-6, with a possible D match to TRBD1 (5 bases). From germline, CDR1 is LGHDT and CDR2 YNNKEL (reference sequence). Trimming removed 6 bases from V and 7 bases from J, with 16 bases in between. The length of the CDR3 is 15 residues. CDR3 region: CASRKRDGRNSPLHF. The CDR3 DNA follows: TGTGCCAGCAGAAAAAGGGACGGGAGAAATTCACCCCTCCACTTT.

The chain joins TRBV2 to TRBJ2-7, with 8 nucleotides matching TRBD1. Germline CDR1 reads SNHLY; CDR2 reads FYNNEI. The junction had 2 bases not matched to a gene; V was cut back by 4 bases and J by 3 bases. The CDR3 contains 13 residues. The CDR3 spells CASSGTGNYEQYF. CDR3 DNA: TGTGCCAGCAGTGGGACAGGGAACTACGAGCAGTACTTC.

This chain links TRBV20-1 with TRBJ2-4, with D possibly TRBD2 on 6 matching bases. Germline loops: CDR1 DFQATT, CDR2 SNEGSKA (reference sequence). V was cut by 3 bases and J by 0 bases, with 12 bases left in between. CDR3 length: 15 amino acids. The CDR3 nucleotides read TGCAGTGCTAGTCGGGGGACCCTAGCCAAAAACATTCAGTACTTC. As protein: CSASRGTLAKNIQYF.

This chain uses TRBV24-1 with TRBJ2-2, with TRBD2 matching 7 bases. The CDR3 sequence is 13 residues long. Per germline, CDR1 KGHDR and CDR2 SFDVKD. CDR3 nucleotides: TGTGCTCAAGTACGGGGGGATGCCGGGGAGCTGTTTTTT. Translating gives CAQVRGDAGELFF.

The table lists this clone with a count of one. The rearrangement links TRBV4-1 to TRBJ2-5, with TRBD2 matching over 7 bases. CDR3 length: 14 amino acids. Per the germline V gene, CDR1 is MGHRA and CDR2 is YSYEKL. Trimming took 1 base from V and 9 from J; bases not matched to a gene: 8. The CDR3 is CASSQVGGEAAQYF. As DNA, the CDR3 is TGCGCCAGCAGCCAAGTGGGAGGGGAAGCGGCCCAGTACTTC.

This clone was seen a single time. The V and J genes are TRBV3-1 (or the pseudogene TRBV3-2) and TRBJ2-1; weak D call: TRBD2 (5 bases). The V gene's germline CDR1 is LGHDT and CDR2 YNNKEL (reference sequence). This CDR3 region has 15 residues. V was cut by 2 bases and J by 5 bases, with 13 bases left in between. Here the CDR3 DNA reads TGTGCCAGCAGCCAACTGGACTCGATTAACAATGAGCAGTTCTTC. Translating it yields CASSQLDSINNEQFF.